The clone carrying this T cell receptor beta chain has a single count. This sample was taken from a study of blood T cell repertoires in COVID-19. Trimming shortened V by 5 bases and J by 6 bases, and 10 bases separated the two germline ends. CDR1 LNHDA and CDR2 SQIVND come from the germline V gene (reference sequence). CDR3 length: 13 amino acids. Some clones are missing from TCRdb's copy, which holds only in-frame ones; the method was immunoSEQ multiplex PCR. The sample records some 200,000 clones, about 88% being singletons. Sequencing input: PBMCs or T cells enriched from blood (not recorded which). The source of this sequence is a woman between 18 and 30 years old who had recovered from COVID-19. The chain carries TRBV19 and TRBJ2-2, with D perhaps TRBD1 (6 bases). CDR3 loop: CASSSQGSGELFF. The CDR3 DNA reads as TGTGCCAGTAGTTCACAGGGTTCCGGGGAGCTGTTTTTT.